This T cell receptor (beta chain) derives from a study of blood T cell repertoires in COVID-19. At the level of the study: COVID-19 samples collected from the United States, Italy and Spain covered acute and convalescent phases.

As handled by the study authors: Using reference gene primer amplification, nucleated cell counts were estimated. The method was immunoSEQ multiplex PCR; TCRdb's version includes in-frame clones alone and lacks a portion of them. The DNA gave D and trimming, while V, J and clone size come from that table. The sample contains some 150,000 clones, 84% of which appear only once. V lost 3 bases and J lost 8; bases outside the gene matches: 5. The V gene's germline CDR1 is MGHDK and CDR2 SYGVNS. The CDR3 is 13 amino acids. Cohort placement rested on clinical history that participants reported themselves. The sequenced sample consisted of PBMCs or T cells enriched from blood (not recorded which). The source is a man in his fifties or sixties who had recovered from COVID-19. This chain joins TRBV25-1 and TRBJ1-2, with 8 nucleotides matching TRBD1. CDR3: CASSDQGARGYTF. CDR3 in DNA: TGTGCCAGCAGTGATCAGGGGGCGAGGGGCTACACCTTC.